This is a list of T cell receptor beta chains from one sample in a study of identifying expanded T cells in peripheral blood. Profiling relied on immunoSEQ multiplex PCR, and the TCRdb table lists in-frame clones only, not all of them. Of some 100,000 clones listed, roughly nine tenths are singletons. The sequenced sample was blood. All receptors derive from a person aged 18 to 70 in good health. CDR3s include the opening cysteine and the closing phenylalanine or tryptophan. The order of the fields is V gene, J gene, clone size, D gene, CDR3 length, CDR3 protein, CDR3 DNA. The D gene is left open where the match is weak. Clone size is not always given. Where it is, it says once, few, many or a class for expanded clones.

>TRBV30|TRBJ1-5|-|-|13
CAWSERYDQPQHF
TGTGCCTGGAGCGAGCGTTACGATCAGCCCCAGCATTTT
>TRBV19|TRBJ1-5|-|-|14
CASSIRETNQPQHF
TGTGCCAGTAGTATAAGGGAGACCAATCAGCCCCAGCATTTT
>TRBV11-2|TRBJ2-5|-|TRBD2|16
CASSSRGSGGAETQYF
TGTGCCAGCAGCTCACGGGGTAGCGGGGGGGCTGAGACCCAGTACTTC
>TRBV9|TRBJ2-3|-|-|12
CASSVGADTQYF
TGTGCCAGCAGCGTAGGGGCAGATACGCAGTATTTT
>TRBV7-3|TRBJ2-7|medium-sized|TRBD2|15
CASSPGSGGSYEQYF
TGTGCCAGCAGCCCTGGGTCGGGGGGCTCCTACGAGCAGTACTTC
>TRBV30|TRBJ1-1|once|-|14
CAWSVWGSWTEAFF
TGTGCCTGGAGTGTATGGGGTAGTTGGACTGAAGCTTTCTTT
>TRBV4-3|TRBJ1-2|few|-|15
CASSQERAGIYGYTF
TGCGCCAGCAGCCAAGAACGCGCCGGGATCTATGGCTACACCTTC
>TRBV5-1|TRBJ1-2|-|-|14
CASSLETPNYGYTF
TGCGCCAGCAGCTTGGAGACTCCGAACTATGGCTACACCTTC
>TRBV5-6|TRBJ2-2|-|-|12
CASSPTAGELFF
TGTGCCAGCAGTCCAACGGCCGGGGAGCTGTTTTTT
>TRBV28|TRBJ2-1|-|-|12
CASSFLTNEQFF
TGTGCCAGCAGTTTTTTGACTAATGAGCAGTTCTTC
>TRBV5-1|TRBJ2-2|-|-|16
CASSSRGPQATGELFF
TGCGCCAGCAGCAGCCGGGGCCCTCAGGCCACCGGGGAGCTGTTTTTT
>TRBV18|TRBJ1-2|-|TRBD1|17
CASSPRGQGYASYGYTF
TGTGCCAGCTCACCACGCGGACAGGGATATGCCTCCTATGGCTACACCTTC
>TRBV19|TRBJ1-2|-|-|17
CASSAPLYRVNPYGYTF
TGTGCCAGTAGTGCACCTCTTTATAGGGTTAATCCCTATGGCTACACCTTC
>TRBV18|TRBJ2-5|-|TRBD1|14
CASSPGQGSETQYF
TGTGCCAGCTCACCGGGACAGGGGTCCGAGACCCAGTACTTC
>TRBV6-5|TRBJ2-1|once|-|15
CASSYSGGRANEQFF
TGTGCCAGCAGTTACTCAGGAGGGAGAGCAAATGAGCAGTTCTTC
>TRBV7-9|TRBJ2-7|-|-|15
CASSLEGQFSYEQYF
TGTGCCAGCAGCTTAGAAGGTCAGTTCTCCTACGAGCAGTACTTC
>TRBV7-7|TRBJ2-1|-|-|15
CASSPRDSVYNEQFF
TGTGCCAGCAGCCCCCGGGACTCAGTCTACAATGAGCAGTTCTTC
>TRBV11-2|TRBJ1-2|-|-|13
CASSPQTGDGYTF
TGTGCCAGCAGCCCACAGACGGGCGATGGCTACACCTTC
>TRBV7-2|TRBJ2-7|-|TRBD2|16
CASSPRQGAGAYEQYF
TGTGCCAGCAGCCCTCGTCAGGGAGCGGGGGCCTACGAGCAGTACTTC
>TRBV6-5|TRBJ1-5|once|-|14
CASSYRQGTSPQHF
TGTGCCAGCAGTTATCGCCAGGGGACCTCGCCCCAGCATTTT
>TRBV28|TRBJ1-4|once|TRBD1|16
CASKISTGTGKEKLFF
TGTGCCAGCAAGATAAGTACCGGGACAGGGAAGGAAAAACTGTTTTTT
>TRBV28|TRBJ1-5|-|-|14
CASSLVARNQPQHF
TGTGCCAGCAGTTTAGTGGCAAGAAATCAGCCCCAGCATTTT
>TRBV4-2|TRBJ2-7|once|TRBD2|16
CASSQVVGTSNYEQYF
TGTGCCAGCAGCCAAGTGGTTGGGACTAGCAACTACGAGCAGTACTTC
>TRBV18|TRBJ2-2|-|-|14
CASSPRQNTGELFF
TGTGCCAGCTCACCACGACAAAACACCGGGGAGCTGTTTTTT
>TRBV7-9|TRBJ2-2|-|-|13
CASRVGGTGELFF
TGTGCCAGCCGTGTCGGGGGCACCGGGGAGCTGTTTTTT
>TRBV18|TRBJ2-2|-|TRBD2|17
CASSPLAGGSDTGELFF
TGTGCCAGCTCACCACTAGCGGGAGGATCCGACACCGGGGAGCTGTTTTTT
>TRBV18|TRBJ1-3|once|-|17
CASSPLGSQYSGNTIYF
TGTGCCAGCTCACCATTGGGGTCTCAATACTCTGGAAACACCATATATTTT
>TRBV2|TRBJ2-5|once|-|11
CASSDQETQYF
TGTGCCAGCAGTGACCAAGAGACCCAGTACTTC
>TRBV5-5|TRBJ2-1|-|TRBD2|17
CASSLAGLAGSYNEQFF
TGTGCCAGCAGCTTGGCCGGACTAGCGGGGTCGTACAATGAGCAGTTCTTC
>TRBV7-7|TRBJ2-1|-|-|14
CASSLLGGYNEQFF
TGTGCCAGCAGCTTACTCGGAGGCTACAATGAGCAGTTCTTC
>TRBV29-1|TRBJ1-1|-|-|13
CSVEDSGDGVAFF
TGCAGCGTTGAAGATTCGGGGGATGGGGTAGCTTTCTTT
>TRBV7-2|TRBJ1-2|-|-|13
CASSFQANYGYTF
TGTGCCAGCAGCTTTCAGGCTAACTATGGCTACACCTTC
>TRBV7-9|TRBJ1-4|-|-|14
CASSPGATNEKLFF
TGTGCCAGCAGCCCGGGAGCAACTAATGAAAAACTGTTTTTT
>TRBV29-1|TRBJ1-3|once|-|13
CSVAQQSGNTIYF
TGCAGCGTTGCACAGCAGTCCGGAAACACCATATATTTT
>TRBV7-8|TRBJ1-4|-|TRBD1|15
CASSAIRGLREKLFF
TGTGCCAGCAGCGCGATCAGGGGGCTTAGGGAAAAACTGTTTTTT
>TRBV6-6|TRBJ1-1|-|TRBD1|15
CASSYRAGGPTEAFF
TGTGCCAGCAGTTACAGGGCAGGGGGCCCCACTGAAGCTTTCTTT
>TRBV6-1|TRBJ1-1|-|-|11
CASSELGEAFF
TGTGCCAGCAGTGAATTGGGTGAAGCTTTCTTT
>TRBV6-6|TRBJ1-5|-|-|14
CASSGRASNQPQHF
TGTGCCAGCAGTGGAAGGGCTAGCAATCAGCCCCAGCATTTT
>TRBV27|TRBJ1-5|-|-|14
CASRAGRSNQPQHF
TGTGCCAGCAGGGCAGGGCGAAGCAATCAGCCCCAGCATTTT
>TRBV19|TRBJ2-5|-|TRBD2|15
CASSMRAGGEETQYF
TGTGCCAGTAGTATGAGGGCGGGGGGGGAAGAGACCCAGTACTTC